Shown below are 13 T cell receptor beta chains from a single sample sequenced in a study of CD8+ T cells in alopecia areata. As the sequencing template, cDNA was produced by extracting RNA and reverse transcribing it. Profiled with immunoSEQ multiplex PCR; TCRdb holds only in-frame clones, not every one. The repertoire holds 150,000 to 250,000 clones, with approximately 56% as singletons. As for treatment: oral pan-JAK inhibitor, 5-10 mg twice daily. This material consisted of CD4+ T cells sorted from blood, taken at week 4, from a patient treated with tofacitinib. The receptors come from a human donor with alopecia areata.

The chain links TRBV19 to TRBJ1-2, with 7 bases aligning to TRBD1. V lost 4 bases to trimming and J lost 4 bases; unmatched junction nucleotides: 9. Germline CDR1 LNHDA, CDR2 SQIVND (reference sequence). CDR3 size: 15 residues. The CDR3 bases are TGTGCCAGTAGTACCCTTGGGACAGCCGGCTATGGCTACACCTTC. This codes for CASSTLGTAGYGYTF.

The V call is TRBV30, the J call TRBJ1-2; D uncertain. V was pared by 2 bases and J by 7 bases, with 11 bases between. This CDR3 is 12 amino acids long. Germline loops: CDR1 GTSNPN, CDR2 SVGIG (reference sequence). The CDR3 sequence is CAWSTLARGYTF. The DNA for the CDR3 is TGTGCCTGGAGTACCCTGGCCCGTGGCTACACCTTC.

V gene TRBV30 combines with J gene TRBJ1-6, with a tentative D call TRBD1 (6 bases). V was clipped by 0 bases and J by 9 bases, with 21 bases between them. The CDR3 consists of 17 residues. The germline V gene encodes CDR1 GTSNPN and CDR2 SVGIG (reference sequence). This chain's CDR3 is CAWSVLGGANMGSPLHF. CDR3 bases: TGTGCCTGGAGTGTATTGGGGGGCGCGAATATGGGTTCACCCCTCCACTTT.

The chain couples TRBV7-9 to TRBJ2-2; no clear D. The CDR3 covers 13 residues. CDR1 and CDR2 (germline): SEHNR, FQNEAQ (reference sequence). The V end lost 5 bases, the J end lost 3 bases, and 7 bases lay between the germline ends. CDR3 amino acids: CASSRADTGELFF. In DNA form, the CDR3 reads TGTGCCAGCAGCCGAGCCGACACCGGGGAGCTGTTTTTT. Full variable domain (rest looked up from reference TRBV7-9 and TRBJ2-2): DTGVSQNPRHKITKRGQNVTFRCDPISEHNRLYWYRQTLGQGPEFLTYFQNEAQLEKSRLLSDRFSAERPKGSFSTLEIQRTEQGDSAMYLCASSRADTGELFFGEGSRLTVL.

This clone showed up just a few times. This chain links TRBV30 with TRBJ2-2; D possibly corresponds to TRBD1 (5 bases). CDR1 and CDR2 (germline): GTSNPN, SVGIG (reference sequence). The ends were cut back, 0 bases at V and 3 bases at J, with 20 bases in the middle. The CDR3 has 18 residues. CDR3 DNA sequence: TGTGCCTGGAGTGTACCCCACCGGTCGCTCAGGGACACCGGGGAGCTGTTTTTT. It encodes CAWSVPHRSLRDTGELFF.

This chain links TRBV7-2 with TRBJ2-2; D possibly matches TRBD1 or TRBD2 (5 bases each). Trimming shortened V by 5 bases and J by 4 bases, and 14 bases separated the two germline ends. The CDR3 has 15 residues. CDR1 SGHTA and CDR2 FQGNSA come from the germline V gene. The CDR3 DNA reads as TGTGCCAGCAGCGCCCAGGGACGTAGCACCGGGGAGCTGTTTTTT. It yields the protein CASSAQGRSTGELFF.

As to this clone: The identical CDR3 is also encoded by other nucleotide sequences in the sample. This chain connects TRBV30 to TRBJ1-1, with D hard to call. Trimming removed 0 bases at V and 0 bases at J, with 5 bases between. The CDR3 spans 13 residues. Germline assignment: CDR1 GTSNPN and CDR2 SVGIG (reference sequence). The CDR3 protein is CAWSVGLNTEAFF. In DNA form, the CDR3 reads TGTGCCTGGAGTGTAGGCCTGAACACTGAAGCTTTCTTT. Full variable domain (remainder filled in from reference TRBV30 and TRBJ1-1): SQTIHQWPATLVQPVGSPLSLECTVEGTSNPNLYWYRQAAGRGLQLLFYSVGIGQISSEVPQNLSASRPQDRQFILSSKKLLLSDSGFYLCAWSVGLNTEAFFGQGTRLTVV.

The J gene is TRBJ2-3, the V gene TRBV5-1, with D unresolved. This CDR3 spans 11 amino acids. The V end lost 4 bases, the J end lost 2 bases, and 2 bases lay between the germline ends. Germline CDR1 SGHRS, CDR2 YFSETQ. The CDR3 reads CASSNTDTQYF. CDR3 bases: TGCGCCAGCAGCAACACAGATACGCAGTATTTT.

This chain links TRBV2 with TRBJ2-3; D is possibly TRBD2 (5 bases). V lost 9 bases, J lost 3 bases, and 13 bases lay in between. Germline V gene data show CDR1 as SNHLY and CDR2 as FYNNEI. The CDR3 is 13 residues long. CDR3 DNA sequence: TGTGCCAGTAGGGAAACGGGAACAGATACGCAGTATTTT. Amino acids: CASRETGTDTQYF.

This clone turned up a few times. V is TRBV6-5 and J is TRBJ2-7; the D gene is possibly TRBD2 (5 bases). The CDR3 runs 15 residues. The V gene lost 6 bases and the J gene lost 2 bases, with 17 bases spanning the gap. From germline, CDR1 is MNHEY and CDR2 SVGAGI. CDR3 sequence reads: CASRRGSARAYEQYF. The CDR3 nucleotides read TGTGCCAGCAGACGGGGTAGCGCGAGGGCCTACGAGCAGTACTTC.

The chain uses TRBV30 and TRBJ1-1; TRBD1 agrees at 7 bases. CDR3 length: 15 residues. V trimming: 2 bases; J trimming: 0 bases; junction bases outside the gene matches: 6. Germline lookup yields CDR1 GTSNPN and CDR2 SVGIG (reference sequence). The CDR3 coding sequence is TGTGCCTGGAGTCTCCGGACAGGAATGAACACTGAAGCTTTCTTT. It translates to CAWSLRTGMNTEAFF.

Only a few counts were recorded for this clone. The chain carries TRBV12-5 and TRBJ2-7, with 8 bases lining up with TRBD2. Germline assignment: CDR1 LGHNT and CDR2 FRNRAP. J lost 4 bases, V lost 2 bases, and 10 bases had no gene match. This CDR3 has 16 residues. The CDR3 coding sequence is TGTGCTAGTGGTTTGTATTCGGGACTAGGATCGTACGAGCAGTACTTC. It codes for CASGLYSGLGSYEQYF.

In DNA form, the CDR3 reads TGTGCCAGCAGTGAATCCCCAGGGAGTTCACCCCTCCACTTT. It yields the protein CASSESPGSSPLHF. V and J are TRBV25-1 and TRBJ1-6; a possible D gene is TRBD1 (5 bases). Germline V gives CDR1 MGHDK, CDR2 SYGVNS. The CDR3 is 14 amino acids. V was clipped by 1 base and J by 9 bases, with 10 bases between them. The full variable domain, completed using reference TRBV25-1 and TRBJ1-6, is EADIYQTPRYLVIGTGKKITLECSQTMGHDKMYWYQQDPGMELHLIHYSYGVNSTEKGDLSSESTVSRIRTEHFPLTLESARPSHTSQYLCASSESPGSSPLHFGNGTRLTVT.